The entry below gives a single T cell receptor (beta chain) sequence along with its context. Its specificity is unknown. This sample was taken from a study of T cell responses to AZD1222 COVID-19 vaccine. The protocol was immunoSEQ multiplex PCR, while the TCRdb copy is restricted to in-frame clones and leaves out a portion. The data hold around 67,000 clones, with 65% to 85% observed a single time. Study observations and caveats: Spike-specific TCR depth and breadth grew after two AZD1222 doses. The sample set comprised mostly white British donors with more females, and clonal diversity was possibly underestimated.

The TCR was taken from an adult in good health. The starting material was peripheral blood, obtained on day 0 of AZD1222 vaccination.

Here the CDR3 DNA reads TGTGCCAGCACCACTAGCGTGGAGACCCAGTACTTC. It yields the protein CASTTSVETQYF. The rearrangement uses TRBV7-9 and TRBJ2-5, with TRBD2 identical over 7 bases. This CDR3 has 12 amino acids. CDR1 is SEHNR, CDR2 FQNEAQ, per germline (reference sequence). The V gene end was trimmed by 7 bases and the J gene end by 5 bases; junction bases not matched to a gene: 4.